What follows is one TCR beta chain and its context. Its target is unknown. The PCR was carried out with 60 Vbeta primers and 13 Jbeta primers. Per the study methods: It was a later analysis that counted about 80 million unique TCR beta chains, of which about 10 million were shared. The table came from immunoSEQ multiplex PCR; TCRdb's copy has only in-frame clones and leaves some out. V and J calls and clone size are given by that table; D and trimming were obtained from the DNA. The clone table shows around 210,000 clones, with the ten largest holding 0.9% to 1.4%. This specimen belongs to a study of cytomegalovirus exposure and HLA in healthy donors. General study findings and limits: In a later analysis, V- and J-gene trimming of beta chains associated with a DCLRE1C missense variant, replicated independently. The study labeled under 200 TCR beta chains cytomegalovirus-associated.

This CDR3 spans 13 amino acids. Germline CDR1 is SGHRS and CDR2 is YFSETQ. V was pared by 4 bases and J by 7 bases, with 15 bases between. The gene calls are TRBV5-1 and TRBJ2-7; the D gene is possibly TRBD2 (6 bases). This TCR came from a girl between 2 and 10 years old in good health and CMV-seropositive. The specimen sequenced was PBMCs. The CDR3 bases are TGCGCCAGCAGCCCGGGGACTTCGGAAGAGCAGTACTTC. Translating gives CASSPGTSEEQYF.